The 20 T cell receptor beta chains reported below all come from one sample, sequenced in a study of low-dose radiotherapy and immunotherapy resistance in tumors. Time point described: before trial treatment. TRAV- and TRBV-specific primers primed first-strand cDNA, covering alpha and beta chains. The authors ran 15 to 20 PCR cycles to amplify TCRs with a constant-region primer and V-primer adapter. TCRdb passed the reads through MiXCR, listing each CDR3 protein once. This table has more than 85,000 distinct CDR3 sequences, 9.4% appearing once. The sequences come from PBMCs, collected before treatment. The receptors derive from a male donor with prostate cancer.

The CDR3 loop reads CSVANRNTDTQYF. The CDR3 nucleotides read TGCAGCGTTGCGAACAGAAACACAGATACGCAGTATTTT. The chain combines TRBV29-1 with TRBJ2-3, with D unresolved. CDR1 and CDR2 (germline): SQVTM, ANQGSEA. Trimming removed 4 bases from V and 2 bases from J, with 10 bases in between. The length of the CDR3 is 13 residues.

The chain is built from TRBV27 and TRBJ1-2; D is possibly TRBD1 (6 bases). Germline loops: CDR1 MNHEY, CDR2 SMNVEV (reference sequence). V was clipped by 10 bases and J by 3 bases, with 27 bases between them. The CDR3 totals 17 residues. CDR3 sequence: CATPGQAARGFYYGYTF. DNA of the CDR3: TGTGCCACCCCCGGCCAGGCTGCGAGGGGGTTTTACTATGGCTACACCTTC.

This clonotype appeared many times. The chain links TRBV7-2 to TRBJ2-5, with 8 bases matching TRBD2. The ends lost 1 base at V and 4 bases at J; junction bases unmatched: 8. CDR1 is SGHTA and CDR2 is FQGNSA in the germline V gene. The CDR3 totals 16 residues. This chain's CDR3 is CASSLVHGRDLETQYF. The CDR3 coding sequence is TGTGCCAGCAGCTTAGTTCACGGGAGGGACTTAGAGACCCAGTACTTC.

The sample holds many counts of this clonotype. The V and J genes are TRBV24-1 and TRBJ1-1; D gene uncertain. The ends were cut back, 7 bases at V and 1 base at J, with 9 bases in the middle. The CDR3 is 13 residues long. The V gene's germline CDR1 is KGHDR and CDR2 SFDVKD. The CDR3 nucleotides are TGTGCCACCAGGGCGGAAACGAACACTGAAGCTTTCTTT. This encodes CATRAETNTEAFF.

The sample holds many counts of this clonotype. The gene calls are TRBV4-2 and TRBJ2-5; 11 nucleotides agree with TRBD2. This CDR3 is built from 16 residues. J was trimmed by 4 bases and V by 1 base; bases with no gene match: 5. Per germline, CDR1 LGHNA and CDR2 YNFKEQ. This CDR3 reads CASSQGGLAVRETQYF. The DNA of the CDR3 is TGTGCCAGCAGCCAAGGGGGACTAGCGGTCCGAGAGACCCAGTACTTC.

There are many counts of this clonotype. In nucleotides, the CDR3 is TGTGCCAGCAGCGAGGGGTTGGGGCGAGAGACCCAGTACTTC. Its protein product is CASSEGLGRETQYF. The chain links TRBV7-2 to TRBJ2-5; D might be TRBD1 or TRBD2, each matching 5 bases. With 5 bases removed from V and 4 bases from J, the gap between germline ends came to 14 bases. The CDR3 is 14 amino acids. Germline-derived CDR1 and CDR2 are SGHTA and FQGNSA.

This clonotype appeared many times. CDR3 sequence: CATSDPQISGANVLTF. The CDR3 bases are TGTGCCACCAGTGATCCCCAGATCTCTGGGGCCAACGTCCTGACTTTC. The J gene is TRBJ2-6, the V gene TRBV24-1, with D uncertain. Germline V lookup: CDR1 KGHDR, CDR2 SFDVKD. V shed 3 bases and J shed 0 bases, with 8 bases lying between them. The CDR3 length is 16 residues.

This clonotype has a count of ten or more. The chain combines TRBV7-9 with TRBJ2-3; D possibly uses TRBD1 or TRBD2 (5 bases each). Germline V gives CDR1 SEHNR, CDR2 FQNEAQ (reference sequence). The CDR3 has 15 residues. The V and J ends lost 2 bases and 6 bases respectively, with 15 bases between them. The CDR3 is CASSLIRGAADTQYF. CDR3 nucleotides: TGTGCCAGCAGCTTAATACGGGGCGCCGCGGATACGCAGTATTTT. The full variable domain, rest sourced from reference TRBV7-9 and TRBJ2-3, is DTGVSQNPRHKITKRGQNVTFRCDPISEHNRLYWYRQTLGQGPEFLTYFQNEAQLEKSRLLSDRFSAERPKGSFSTLEIQRTEQGDSAMYLCASSLIRGAADTQYFGPGTRLTVL.

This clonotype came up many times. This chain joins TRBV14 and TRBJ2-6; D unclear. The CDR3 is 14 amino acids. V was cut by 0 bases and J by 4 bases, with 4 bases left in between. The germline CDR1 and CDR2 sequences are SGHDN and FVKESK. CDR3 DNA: TGTGCCAGCAGCCAAGAGGCCGGGGCCAACGTCCTGACTTTC. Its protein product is CASSQEAGANVLTF.

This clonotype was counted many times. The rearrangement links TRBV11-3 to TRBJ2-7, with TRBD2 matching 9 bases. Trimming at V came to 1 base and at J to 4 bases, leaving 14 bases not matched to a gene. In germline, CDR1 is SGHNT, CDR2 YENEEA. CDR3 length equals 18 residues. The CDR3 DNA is TGTGCCAGCAGCTTAGGGTGGTACCTAGCGGGGCTGCTTTACGAGCAGTACTTC. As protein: CASSLGWYLAGLLYEQYF.

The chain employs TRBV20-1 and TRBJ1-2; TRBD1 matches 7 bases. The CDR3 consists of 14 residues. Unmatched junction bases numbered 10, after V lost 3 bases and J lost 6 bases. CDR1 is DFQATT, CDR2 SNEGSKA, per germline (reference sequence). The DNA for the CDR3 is TGCAGTGCTAGGACCCGACAGGGAAGCAATGGCTACACCTTC. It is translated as CSARTRQGSNGYTF.

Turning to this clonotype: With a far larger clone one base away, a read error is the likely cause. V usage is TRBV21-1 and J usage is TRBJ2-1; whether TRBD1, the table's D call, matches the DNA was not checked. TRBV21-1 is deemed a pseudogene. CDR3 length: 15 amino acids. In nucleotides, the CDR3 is TGTGCCAGCAGCAGCTTCAGACAGGGGGCAACCGAGCAGTTCTTC. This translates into CASSSFRQGATEQFF.

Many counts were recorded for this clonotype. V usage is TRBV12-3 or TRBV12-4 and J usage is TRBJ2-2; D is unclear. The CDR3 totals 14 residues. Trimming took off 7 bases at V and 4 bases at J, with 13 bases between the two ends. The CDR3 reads CASKVKQTTGELFF. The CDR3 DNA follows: TGTGCCAGCAAGGTTAAACAGACCACCGGGGAGCTGTTTTTT.

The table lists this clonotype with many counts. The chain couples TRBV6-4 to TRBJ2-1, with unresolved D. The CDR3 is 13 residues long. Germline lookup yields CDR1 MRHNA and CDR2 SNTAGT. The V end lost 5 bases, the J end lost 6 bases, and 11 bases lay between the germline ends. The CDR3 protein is CASSPGYGNEQFF. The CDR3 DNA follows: TGTGCCAGCAGTCCAGGTTATGGCAATGAGCAGTTCTTC.

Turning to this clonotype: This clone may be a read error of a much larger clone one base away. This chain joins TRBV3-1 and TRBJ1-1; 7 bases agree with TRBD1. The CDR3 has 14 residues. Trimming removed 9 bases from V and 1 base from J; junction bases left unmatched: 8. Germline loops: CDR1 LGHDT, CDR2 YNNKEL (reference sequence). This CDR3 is CARSAGQPNTEAFF. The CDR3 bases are TGTGCCAGAAGCGCGGGACAGCCGAACACTGAAGCTTTCTTT.

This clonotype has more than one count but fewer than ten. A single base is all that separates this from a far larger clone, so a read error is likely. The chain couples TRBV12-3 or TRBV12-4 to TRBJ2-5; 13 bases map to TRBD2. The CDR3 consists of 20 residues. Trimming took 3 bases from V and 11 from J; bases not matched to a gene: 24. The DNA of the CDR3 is TGTGCCAGCAGTTTCCGGGCAGGACTAGCGGGAGCGGTGTCCTACAATGAGCAGTACTTC. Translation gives CASSFRAGLAGAVSYNEQYF.

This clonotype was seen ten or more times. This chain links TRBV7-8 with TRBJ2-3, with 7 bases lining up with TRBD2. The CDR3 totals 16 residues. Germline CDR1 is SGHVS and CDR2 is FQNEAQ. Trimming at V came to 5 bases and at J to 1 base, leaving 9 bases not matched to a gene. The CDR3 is CASSLTTSRRTDTQYF. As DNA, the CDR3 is TGTGCCAGCAGCCTAACGACTAGCCGACGCACAGATACGCAGTATTTT. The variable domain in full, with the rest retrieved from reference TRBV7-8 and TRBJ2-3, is GAGVSQSPRYKVAKRGQDVALRCDPISGHVSLFWYQQALGQGPEFLTYFQNEAQLDKSGLPSDRFFAERPEGSVSTLKIQRTQQEDSAVYLCASSLTTSRRTDTQYFGPGTRLTVL.

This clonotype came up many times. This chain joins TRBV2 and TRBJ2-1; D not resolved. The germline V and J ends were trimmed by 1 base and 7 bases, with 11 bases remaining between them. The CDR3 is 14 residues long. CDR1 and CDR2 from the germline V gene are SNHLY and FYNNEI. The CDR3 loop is CASSEELVSNEQFF. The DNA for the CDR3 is TGTGCCAGCAGTGAAGAGTTGGTGTCGAATGAGCAGTTCTTC.

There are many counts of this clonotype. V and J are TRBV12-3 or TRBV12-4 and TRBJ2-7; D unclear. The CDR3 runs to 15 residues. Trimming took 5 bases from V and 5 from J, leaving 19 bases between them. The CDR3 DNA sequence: TGTGCCAGCAGTCCCCGGCGTGGGCAGCTCGACGAGCAGTACTTC. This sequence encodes CASSPRRGQLDEQYF.

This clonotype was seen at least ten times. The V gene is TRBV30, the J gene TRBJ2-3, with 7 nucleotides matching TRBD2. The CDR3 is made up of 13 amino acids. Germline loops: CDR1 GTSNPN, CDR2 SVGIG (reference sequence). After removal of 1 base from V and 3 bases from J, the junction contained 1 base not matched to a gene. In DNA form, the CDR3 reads TGTGCCTGGAGTGAGCGGGATACAGATACGCAGTATTTT. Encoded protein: CAWSERDTDTQYF.